The table lists the clone carrying this T cell receptor beta chain with a few counts. Trimming removed 0 bases from V and 3 bases from J, with 13 bases in between. The CDR3 extends over 16 amino acids. CDR1 and CDR2 from the germline V gene are SGHRS and YFSETQ. This entry comes from a study of blood T cell repertoires in COVID-19. Across the study: The samples span acute and convalescent COVID-19 from the United States, Italy and Spain.

In the original workflow: Amplified reference gene primers provided the basis for estimating nucleated cell counts. Assay used: immunoSEQ multiplex PCR; TCRdb lists only in-frame clones, some missing. The V and J calls and the clone size are those of that table, but D and trimming were determined from the DNA. The sample consists of about 280,000 clones, roughly four fifths of them appearing once. The participants were between about 18 and 90 years old and came from some 25 US areas. The V call is TRBV5-1, the J call TRBJ2-1, with D possibly TRBD2 on 6 matching bases. Sequencing used PBMCs or T cells enriched from blood (not recorded which). This clonotype was obtained from a middle-aged man who had been exposed to COVID-19. The chain's CDR3 is CASSLAGTYLYNEQFF. CDR3 coding DNA: TGCGCCAGCAGCTTGGCCGGGACTTACCTCTACAATGAGCAGTTCTTC.